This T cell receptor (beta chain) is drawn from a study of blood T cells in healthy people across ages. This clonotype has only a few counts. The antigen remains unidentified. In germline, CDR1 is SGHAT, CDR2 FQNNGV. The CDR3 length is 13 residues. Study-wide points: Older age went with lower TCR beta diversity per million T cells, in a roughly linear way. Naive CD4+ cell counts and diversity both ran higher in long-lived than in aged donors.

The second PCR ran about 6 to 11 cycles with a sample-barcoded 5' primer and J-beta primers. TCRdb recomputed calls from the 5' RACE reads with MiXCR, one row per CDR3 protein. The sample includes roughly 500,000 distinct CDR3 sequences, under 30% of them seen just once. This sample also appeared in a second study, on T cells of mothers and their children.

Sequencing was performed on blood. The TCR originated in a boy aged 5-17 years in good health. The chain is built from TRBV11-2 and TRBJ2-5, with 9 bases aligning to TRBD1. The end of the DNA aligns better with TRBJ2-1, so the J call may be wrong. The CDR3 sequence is CASSDRTGELQFF. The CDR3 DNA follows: TGTGCCAGCAGCGACCGGACAGGGGAGCTTCAGTTCTTC.